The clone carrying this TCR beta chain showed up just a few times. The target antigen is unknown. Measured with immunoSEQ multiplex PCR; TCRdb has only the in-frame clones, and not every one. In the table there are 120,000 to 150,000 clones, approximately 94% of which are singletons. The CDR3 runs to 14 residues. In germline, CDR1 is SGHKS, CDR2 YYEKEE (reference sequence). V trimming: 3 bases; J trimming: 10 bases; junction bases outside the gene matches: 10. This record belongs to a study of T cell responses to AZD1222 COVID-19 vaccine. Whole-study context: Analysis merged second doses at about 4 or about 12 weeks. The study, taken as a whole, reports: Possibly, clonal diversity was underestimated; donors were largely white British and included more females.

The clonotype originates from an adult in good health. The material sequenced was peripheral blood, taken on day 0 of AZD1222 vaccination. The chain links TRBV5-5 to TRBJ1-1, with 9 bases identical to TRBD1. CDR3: CASSWGTGPFGAFF. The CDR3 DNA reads TGTGCCAGCAGCTGGGGGACAGGGCCGTTTGGAGCTTTCTTT.